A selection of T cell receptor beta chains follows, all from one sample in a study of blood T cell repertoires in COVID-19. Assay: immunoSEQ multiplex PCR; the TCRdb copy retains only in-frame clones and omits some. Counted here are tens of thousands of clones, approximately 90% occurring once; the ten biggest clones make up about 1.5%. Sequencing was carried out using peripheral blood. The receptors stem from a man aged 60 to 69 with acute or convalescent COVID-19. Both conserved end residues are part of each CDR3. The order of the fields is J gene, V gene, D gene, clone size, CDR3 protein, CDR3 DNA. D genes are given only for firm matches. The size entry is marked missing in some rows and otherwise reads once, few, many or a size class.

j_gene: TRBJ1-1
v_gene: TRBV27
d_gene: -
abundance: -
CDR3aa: CASSLSWEGITEAFF
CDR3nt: TGTGCCAGCAGTTTATCCTGGGAGGGGATAACTGAAGCTTTCTTT

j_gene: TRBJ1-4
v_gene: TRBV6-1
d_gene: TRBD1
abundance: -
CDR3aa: CASSEAGTGSEKLFF
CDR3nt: TGTGCCAGCAGTGAAGCTGGGACAGGGAGCGAAAAACTGTTTTTT

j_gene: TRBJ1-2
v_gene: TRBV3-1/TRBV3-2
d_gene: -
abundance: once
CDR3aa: CASSRGDSYGYTF
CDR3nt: TGTGCCAGCAGCCGGGGAGATTCTTATGGCTACACCTTC

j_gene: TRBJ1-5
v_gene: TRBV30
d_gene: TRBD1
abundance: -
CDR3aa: CAWKTWDRAVGGQPQHF
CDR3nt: TGTGCCTGGAAGACCTGGGACAGGGCCGTCGGTGGTCAGCCCCAGCATTTT

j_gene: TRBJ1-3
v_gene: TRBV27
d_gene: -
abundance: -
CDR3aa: CASSPPGISGNTIYF
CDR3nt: TGTGCCAGCAGTCCCCCAGGGATTTCTGGAAACACCATATATTTT

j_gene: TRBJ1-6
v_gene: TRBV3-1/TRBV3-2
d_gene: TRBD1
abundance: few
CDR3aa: CASSRTGTGNSPLHF
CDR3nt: TGTGCCAGCAGCCGGACCGGGACAGGGAATTCACCCCTCCACTTT

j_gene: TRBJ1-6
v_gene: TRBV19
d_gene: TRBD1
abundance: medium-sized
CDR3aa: CASSIRTGGKYNSPLHF
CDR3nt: TGTGCCAGTAGTATCCGGACAGGGGGCAAATATAATTCACCCCTCCACTTT

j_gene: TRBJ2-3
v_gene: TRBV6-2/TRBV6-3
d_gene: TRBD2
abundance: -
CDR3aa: CASSYPSGGADTQYF
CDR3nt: TGTGCCAGCAGTTACCCCAGCGGGGGGGCCGATACGCAGTATTTT

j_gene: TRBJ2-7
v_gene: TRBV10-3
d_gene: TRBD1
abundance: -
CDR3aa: CAISEFSPGGEQYF
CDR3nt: TGTGCCATCAGTGAGTTCTCTCCAGGGGGCGAGCAGTACTTC

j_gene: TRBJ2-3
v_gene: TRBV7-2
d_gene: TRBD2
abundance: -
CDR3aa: CASSRTSGGGAGDTQYF
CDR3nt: TGTGCCAGCAGCCGGACTAGCGGGGGGGGCGCAGGAGATACGCAGTATTTT

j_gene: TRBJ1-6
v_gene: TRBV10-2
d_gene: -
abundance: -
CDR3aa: CASSRQNRNSPLHF
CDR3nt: TGCGCCAGCAGCCGACAGAATCGGAATTCACCCCTCCACTTT

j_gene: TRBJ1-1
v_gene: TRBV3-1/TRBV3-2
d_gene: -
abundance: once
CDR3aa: CASSQGGQGSEAFF
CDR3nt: TGTGCCAGCAGCCAAGGTGGCCAGGGGAGTGAAGCTTTCTTT

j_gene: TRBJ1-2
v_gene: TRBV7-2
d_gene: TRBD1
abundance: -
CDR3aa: CASSSNTGGYYGYTF
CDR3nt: TGTGCCAGCAGCTCTAATACAGGGGGTTACTATGGCTACACCTTC

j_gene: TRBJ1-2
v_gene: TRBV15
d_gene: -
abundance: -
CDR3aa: CATRGGEAYGYTF
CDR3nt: TGTGCCACGAGAGGAGGGGAGGCCTATGGCTACACCTTC

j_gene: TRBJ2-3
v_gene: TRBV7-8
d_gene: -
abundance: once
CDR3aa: CASSFTGPSTDTQYF
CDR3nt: TGTGCCAGCAGCTTCACAGGGCCCTCCACAGATACGCAGTATTTT

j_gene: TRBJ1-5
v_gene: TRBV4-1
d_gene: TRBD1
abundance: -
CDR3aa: CASSQVSRDSRGQHF
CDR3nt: TGCGCCAGCAGCCAAGTTAGTCGGGACAGCCGAGGGCAGCATTTT

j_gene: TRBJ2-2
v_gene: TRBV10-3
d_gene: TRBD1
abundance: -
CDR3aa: CAIKQGAGTGELFF
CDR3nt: TGTGCCATAAAACAGGGGGCGGGCACCGGGGAGCTGTTTTTT

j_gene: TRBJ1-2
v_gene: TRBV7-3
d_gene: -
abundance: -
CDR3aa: CASSSQGRVSYGYTF
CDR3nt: TGTGCCAGCAGCTCACAGGGAAGGGTTTCCTATGGCTACACCTTC

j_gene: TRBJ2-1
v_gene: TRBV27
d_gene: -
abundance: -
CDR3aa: CASSFTRRAELGDEQFF
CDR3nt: TGTGCCAGCAGTTTTACTCGTCGGGCAGAACTAGGAGATGAGCAGTTCTTC

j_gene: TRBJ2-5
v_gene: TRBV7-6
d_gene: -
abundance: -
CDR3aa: CASSLDGTYQETQYF
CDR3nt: TGTGCCAGCAGCTTAGACGGGACATACCAAGAGACCCAGTACTTC

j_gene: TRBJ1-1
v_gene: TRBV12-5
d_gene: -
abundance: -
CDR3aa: CASGFGGARTEAFF
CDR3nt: TGTGCTAGTGGTTTCGGGGGGGCAAGGACTGAAGCTTTCTTT

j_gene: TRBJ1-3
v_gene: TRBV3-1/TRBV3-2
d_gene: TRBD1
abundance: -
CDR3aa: CASSQGYKTGGNTIYF
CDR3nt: TGTGCCAGCAGCCAAGGATACAAGACAGGGGGAAACACCATATATTTT

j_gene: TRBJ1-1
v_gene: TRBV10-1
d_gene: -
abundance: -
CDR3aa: CASSEHRSNTEAFF
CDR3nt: TGCGCCAGCAGTGAGCACAGATCGAACACTGAAGCTTTCTTT

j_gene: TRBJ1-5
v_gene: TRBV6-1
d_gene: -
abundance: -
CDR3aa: CASSEAIRTVRNQPQHF
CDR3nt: TGTGCCAGCAGTGAAGCGATAAGGACAGTCCGCAATCAGCCCCAGCATTTT

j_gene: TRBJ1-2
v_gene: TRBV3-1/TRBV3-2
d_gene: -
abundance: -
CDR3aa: CASSQTDNYGYTF
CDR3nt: TGTGCCAGCAGCCAAACAGACAACTATGGCTACACCTTC

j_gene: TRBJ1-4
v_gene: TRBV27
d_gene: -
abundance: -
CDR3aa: CASSLLGQINEKLFF
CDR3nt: TGTGCCAGCAGTTTATTAGGACAGATTAATGAAAAACTGTTTTTT

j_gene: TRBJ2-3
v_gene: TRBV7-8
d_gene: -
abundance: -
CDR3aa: CASSLVPRSARDTQYF
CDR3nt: TGTGCCAGCAGCTTAGTCCCCCGGTCAGCGCGGGATACGCAGTATTTT

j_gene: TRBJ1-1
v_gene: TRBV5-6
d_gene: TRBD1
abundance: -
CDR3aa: CASSWTGTVNTEAFF
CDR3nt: TGTGCCAGCAGCTGGACAGGTACTGTTAACACTGAAGCTTTCTTT

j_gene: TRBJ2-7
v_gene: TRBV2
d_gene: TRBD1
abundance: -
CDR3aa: CASTRDRGAYEQYF
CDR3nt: TGTGCCAGCACTAGGGACAGGGGAGCCTACGAGCAGTACTTC

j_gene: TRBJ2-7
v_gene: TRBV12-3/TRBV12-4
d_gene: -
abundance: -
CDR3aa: CASITYEQYF
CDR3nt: TGTGCCAGCATAACCTACGAGCAGTACTTC

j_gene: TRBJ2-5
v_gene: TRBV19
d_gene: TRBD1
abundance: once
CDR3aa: CASSGTGKETQYF
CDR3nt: TGTGCCAGTAGTGGGACAGGAAAAGAGACCCAGTACTTC

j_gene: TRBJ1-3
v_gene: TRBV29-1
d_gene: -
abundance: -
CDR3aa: CSVVTDGNTIYF
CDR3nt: TGCAGCGTTGTAACAGATGGAAACACCATATATTTT

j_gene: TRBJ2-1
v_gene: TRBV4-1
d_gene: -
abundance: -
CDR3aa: CASSQIQGDSPYNEQFF
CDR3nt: TGCGCCAGCAGCCAGATCCAGGGGGACTCTCCCTACAATGAGCAGTTCTTC

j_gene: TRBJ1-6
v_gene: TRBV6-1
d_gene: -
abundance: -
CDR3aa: CASSENRDLNSPLHF
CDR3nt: TGTGCCAGCAGTGAAAACAGAGACCTCAATTCACCCCTCCACTTT

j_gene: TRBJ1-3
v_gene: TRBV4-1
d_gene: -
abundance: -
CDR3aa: CASSQGPGNTIYF
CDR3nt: TGCGCCAGCAGCCAGGGCCCTGGAAACACCATATATTTT

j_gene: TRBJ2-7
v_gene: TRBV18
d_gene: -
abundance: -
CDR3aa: CASSDSGLQAYEQYF
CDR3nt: TGTGCCAGCTCCGATTCGGGACTGCAAGCCTACGAGCAGTACTTC

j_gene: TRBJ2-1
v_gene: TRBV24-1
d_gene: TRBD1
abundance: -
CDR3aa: CATSRTGGMKFF
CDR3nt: TGTGCCACCAGTCGGACAGGGGGAATGAAGTTCTTC

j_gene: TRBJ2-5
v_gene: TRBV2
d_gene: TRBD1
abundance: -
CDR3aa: CASSRDRQQETQYF
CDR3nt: TGTGCCAGCAGTAGGGACAGACAACAAGAGACCCAGTACTTC

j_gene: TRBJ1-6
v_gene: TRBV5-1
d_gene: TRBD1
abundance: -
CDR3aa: CASGQESSYNSPLHF
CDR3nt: TGCGCCAGCGGACAGGAGAGCTCCTATAATTCACCCCTCCACTTT

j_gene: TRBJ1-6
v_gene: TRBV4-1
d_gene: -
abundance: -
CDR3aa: CASSPHLGKTIENSPLHF
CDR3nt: TGCGCCAGCAGCCCCCACCTCGGGAAAACAATCGAGAATTCACCCCTCCACTTT

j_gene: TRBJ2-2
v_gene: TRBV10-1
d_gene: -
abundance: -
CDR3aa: CASSSQGYSGELFF
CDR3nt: TGCGCCAGCTCTTCTCAGGGCTATTCCGGGGAGCTGTTTTTT

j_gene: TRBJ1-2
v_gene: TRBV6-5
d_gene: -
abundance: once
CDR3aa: CASTGGRHGYTF
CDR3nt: TGTGCCAGCACGGGGGGGCGGCATGGCTACACCTTC

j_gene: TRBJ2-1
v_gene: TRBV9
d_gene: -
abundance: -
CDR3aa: CASSARGGISYNEQFF
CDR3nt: TGTGCCAGCAGCGCGAGGGGGGGGATCTCCTACAATGAGCAGTTCTTC

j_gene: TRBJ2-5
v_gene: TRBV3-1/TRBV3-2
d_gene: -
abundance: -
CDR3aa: CASGLYRVLYQETQYF
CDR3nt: TGTGCCAGCGGTCTCTACAGGGTGTTGTACCAAGAGACCCAGTACTTC

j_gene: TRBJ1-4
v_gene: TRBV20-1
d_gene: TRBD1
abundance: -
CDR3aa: CSASQDRGPGLRATNEKLFF
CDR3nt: TGCAGTGCTAGTCAAGACAGGGGCCCAGGGTTGAGGGCAACTAATGAAAAACTGTTTTTT

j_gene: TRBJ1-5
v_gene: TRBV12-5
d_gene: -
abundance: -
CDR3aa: CASGLGTNRVSNQPQHF
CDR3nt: TGTGCTAGTGGTTTGGGAACAAACAGGGTTAGCAATCAGCCCCAGCATTTT